This TCR beta chain was documented in a study of cytomegalovirus exposure and HLA in healthy donors. Overall study results and limits: The study recorded 150 to 200 TCR beta chains that were cytomegalovirus-associated. Several of the most significant clusters appeared linked to common viral pathogens, based on a later analysis.

This CDR3 contains 16 residues. Germline lookup yields CDR1 SGHRS and CDR2 YFSETQ. The V end lost 4 bases, the J end lost 4 bases, and 19 bases lay between the germline ends. Worth noting for this clone: Its cognate antigen is unknown.

Use of 60 Vbeta and 13 Jbeta primers characterized the PCR. Measured with immunoSEQ multiplex PCR; TCRdb has only the in-frame clones, and not every one. The sample lists more than 80,000 clones, more than 70% occurring once. The source material was PBMCs. The chain uses TRBV5-1 and TRBJ2-3, with a weak D call TRBD2 (6 bases). This receptor was obtained from a man between 40 and 49 years old in good health and CMV-seronegative. DNA of the CDR3: TGCGCCAGCAGCGGCGGGGACTTGACCCCACCAGATACGCAGTATTTT. As protein: CASSGGDLTPPDTQYF.